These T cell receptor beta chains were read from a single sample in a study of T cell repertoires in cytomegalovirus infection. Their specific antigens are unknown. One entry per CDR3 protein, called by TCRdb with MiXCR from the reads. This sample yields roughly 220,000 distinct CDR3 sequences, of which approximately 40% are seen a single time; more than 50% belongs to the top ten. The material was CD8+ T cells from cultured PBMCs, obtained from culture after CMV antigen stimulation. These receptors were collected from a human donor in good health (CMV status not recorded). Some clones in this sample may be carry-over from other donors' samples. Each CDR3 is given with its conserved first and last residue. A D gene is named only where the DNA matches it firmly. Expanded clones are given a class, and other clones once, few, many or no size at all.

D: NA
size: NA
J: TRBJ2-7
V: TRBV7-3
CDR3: CASSLYGTGDVREQYF
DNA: TGTGCCAGCAGCTTATACGGGACCGGTGATGTACGCGAGCAGTACTTC

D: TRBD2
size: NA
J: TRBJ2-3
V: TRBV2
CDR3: CASSENPTSGVDTQYF
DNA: TGTGCCAGCAGTGAAAATCCGACTAGCGGGGTAGATACGCAGTATTTT

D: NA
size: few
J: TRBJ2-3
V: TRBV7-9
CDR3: CASSLAGRTADTQYF
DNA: TGTGCCAGCAGCTTAGCTGGCAGGACGGCAGATACGCAGTATTTT

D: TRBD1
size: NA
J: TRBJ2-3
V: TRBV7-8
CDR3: CASSGDRVADTQYF
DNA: TGTGCCAGCAGCGGGGACAGGGTAGCAGATACGCAGTATTTT

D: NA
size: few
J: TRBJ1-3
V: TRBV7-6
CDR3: CASSRSPETGNTIYF
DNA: TGTGCCAGCAGCCGGTCTCCGGAGACTGGAAACACCATATATTTT

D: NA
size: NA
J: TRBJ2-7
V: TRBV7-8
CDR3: CACSLARAVAYEQYF
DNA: TGTGCCTGCAGCTTAGCGCGAGCGGTGGCCTACGAGCAGTACTTC

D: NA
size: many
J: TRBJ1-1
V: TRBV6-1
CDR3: CASSDATKAFF
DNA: TGTGCCAGCAGTGACGCCACGAAAGCTTTCTTT

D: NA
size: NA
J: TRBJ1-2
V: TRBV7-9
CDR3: CASSLSGAMTYGYTF
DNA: TGTGCCAGCAGCTTAAGTGGCGCAATGACCTATGGCTACACCTTC

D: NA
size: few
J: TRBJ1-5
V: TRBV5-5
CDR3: CASSLSWGNQPQHF
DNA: TGTGCCAGCAGCTTGTCTTGGGGAAATCAGCCCCAGCATTTT

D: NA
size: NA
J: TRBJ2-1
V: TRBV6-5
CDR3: CASSRQGNLKYNEQFF
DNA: TGTGCCAGCAGTCGTCAGGGAAATCTAAAATACAATGAGCAGTTCTTC

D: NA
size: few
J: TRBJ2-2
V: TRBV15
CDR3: CATSHEGGRWTGELFF
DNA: TGTGCCACCAGCCATGAAGGGGGGCGATGGACCGGGGAGCTGTTTTTT

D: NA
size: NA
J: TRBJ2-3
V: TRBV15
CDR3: CATSRDLGGVTDTQYF
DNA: TGTGCCACCAGCAGAGATTTGGGGGGAGTCACAGATACGCAGTATTTT

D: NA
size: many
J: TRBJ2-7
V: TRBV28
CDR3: CASTPGRVYEQYF
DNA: TGTGCCAGCACGCCGGGACGAGTATACGAGCAGTACTTC

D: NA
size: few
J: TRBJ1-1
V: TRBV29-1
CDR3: CSAGGGFTEAFF
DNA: TGCAGCGCCGGGGGGGGGTTCACTGAAGCTTTCTTT

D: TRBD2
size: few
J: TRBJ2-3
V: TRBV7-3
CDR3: CASSLNGGGSDTQYF
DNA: TGTGCCAGCAGCTTAAACGGGGGGGGGTCGGATACGCAGTATTTT

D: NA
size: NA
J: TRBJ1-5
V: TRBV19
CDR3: CASDGGSAGQPQHF
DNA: TGTGCCAGCGACGGGGGATCTGCCGGGCAGCCCCAGCATTTT

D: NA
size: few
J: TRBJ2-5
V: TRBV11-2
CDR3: CASSPAGPGSLSQETQYF
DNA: TGTGCCAGCAGCCCAGCGGGCCCAGGGAGTCTTTCCCAAGAGACCCAGTACTTC

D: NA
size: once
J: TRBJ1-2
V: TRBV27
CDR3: CASSSSQGSTNYGYTF
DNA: TGTGCCAGCAGTTCCTCTCAGGGGAGCACCAACTATGGCTACACCTTC

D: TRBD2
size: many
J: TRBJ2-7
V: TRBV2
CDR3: CASSVGLAGYEQYF
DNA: TGTGCCAGCAGCGTGGGACTAGCGGGCTACGAGCAGTACTTC

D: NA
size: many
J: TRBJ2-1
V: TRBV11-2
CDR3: CASSLGWSSYNEQFF
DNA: TGTGCCAGCAGCTTAGGGTGGAGCTCCTACAATGAGCAGTTCTTC

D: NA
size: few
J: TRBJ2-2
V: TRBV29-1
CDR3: CSVGFRELGAGELFF
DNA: TGCAGCGTTGGATTCCGGGAGTTAGGGGCCGGGGAGCTGTTTTTT

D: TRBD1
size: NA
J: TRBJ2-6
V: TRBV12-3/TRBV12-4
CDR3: CASMGQNSGANVLTF
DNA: TGTGCCAGCATGGGACAGAACTCTGGGGCCAACGTCCTGACTTTC

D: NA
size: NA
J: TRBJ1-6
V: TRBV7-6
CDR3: CASSLVDSPLHF
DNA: TGTGCCAGCAGCTTAGTGGATTCACCCCTCCACTTT

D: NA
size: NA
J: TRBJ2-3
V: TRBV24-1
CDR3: CATSDTRQGSERGRTDTQYF
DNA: TGTGCCACCAGTGATACCCGACAGGGTTCGGAGCGGGGTCGCACAGATACGCAGTATTTT

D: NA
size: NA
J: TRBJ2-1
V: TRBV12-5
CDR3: CASGLTDTFGEQFF
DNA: TGTGCTAGTGGCCTTACCGACACCTTCGGTGAGCAGTTCTTC

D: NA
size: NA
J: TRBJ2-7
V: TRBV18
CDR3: CASSLIRDPTEQYF
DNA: TGTGCCAGCTCACTTATCCGGGACCCTACCGAGCAGTACTTC

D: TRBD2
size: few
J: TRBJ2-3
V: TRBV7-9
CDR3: CASSRLAGATDTQYF
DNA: TGTGCCAGCAGCCGACTAGCGGGGGCCACAGATACGCAGTATTTT

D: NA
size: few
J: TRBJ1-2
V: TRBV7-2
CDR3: CASRRGGYGYTF
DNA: TGTGCCAGCAGACGAGGGGGCTATGGCTACACCTTC

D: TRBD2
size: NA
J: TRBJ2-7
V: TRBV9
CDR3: CASSADREGLSYEQYF
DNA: TGTGCCAGCAGCGCAGACCGGGAGGGCCTATCCTACGAGCAGTACTTC

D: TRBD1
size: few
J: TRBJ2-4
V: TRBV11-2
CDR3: CASSNRGTKNIQYF
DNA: TGTGCCAGCAGCAACAGGGGCACCAAAAACATTCAGTACTTC

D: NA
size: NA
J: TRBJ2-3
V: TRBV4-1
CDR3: CASSQRRAIGTSTDTQYF
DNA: TGCGCCAGCAGCCAACGCAGGGCCATCGGAACTAGCACAGATACGCAGTATTTT

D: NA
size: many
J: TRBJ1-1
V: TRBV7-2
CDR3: CASSLFTGLNTEAFF
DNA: TGTGCCAGCAGCTTATTTACAGGGTTGAACACTGAAGCTTTCTTT

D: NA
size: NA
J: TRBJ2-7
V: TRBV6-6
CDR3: CASKWTRISYEQYF
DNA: TGTGCCAGCAAGTGGACACGGATATCCTACGAGCAGTACTTC

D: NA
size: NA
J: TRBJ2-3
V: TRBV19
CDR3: CASSIADRTTDTQYF
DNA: TGTGCCAGTAGTATAGCAGACCGGACGACAGATACGCAGTATTTT

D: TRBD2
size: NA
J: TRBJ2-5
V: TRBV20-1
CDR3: CSARPATSAQETQYF
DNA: TGCAGTGCTAGGCCTGCGACTAGCGCCCAAGAGACCCAGTACTTC

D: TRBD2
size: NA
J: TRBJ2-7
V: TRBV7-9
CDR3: CASSPGTRYEQYF
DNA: TGTGCCAGCAGCCCCGGGACTAGATACGAGCAGTACTTC

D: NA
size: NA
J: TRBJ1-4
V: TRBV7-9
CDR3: CASSLIQRREKLFF
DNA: TGTGCCAGCAGCTTAATACAGCGTCGTGAAAAACTGTTTTTT

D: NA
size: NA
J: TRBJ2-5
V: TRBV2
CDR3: CASIHRGYQETQYF
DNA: TGTGCCAGCATTCACCGGGGATACCAAGAGACCCAGTACTTC

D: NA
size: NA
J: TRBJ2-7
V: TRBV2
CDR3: CASSETGARGAEQYF
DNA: TGTGCCAGCAGTGAAACGGGGGCCAGGGGGGCCGAGCAGTACTTC

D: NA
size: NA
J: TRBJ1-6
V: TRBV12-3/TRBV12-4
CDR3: CASSFKLQISYNSPLHF
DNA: TGTGCCAGCAGTTTTAAGTTGCAGATCTCCTATAATTCACCCCTCCACTTT

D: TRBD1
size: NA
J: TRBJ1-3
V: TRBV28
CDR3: CASSFPDRGGNTIYF
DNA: TGTGCCAGCAGTTTCCCAGACAGGGGTGGAAACACCATATATTTT

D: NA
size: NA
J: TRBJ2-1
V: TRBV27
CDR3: CASSHWAPLTADEQFF
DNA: TGTGCCAGCAGCCACTGGGCCCCGTTAACGGCGGATGAGCAGTTCTTC

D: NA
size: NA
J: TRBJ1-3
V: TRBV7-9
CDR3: CASSPAVSGNTIYF
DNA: TGTGCCAGCAGCCCGGCAGTTTCGGGAAACACCATATATTTT

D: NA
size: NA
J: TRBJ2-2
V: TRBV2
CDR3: CATVGENTGELFF
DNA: TGTGCCACCGTCGGGGAGAACACCGGGGAGCTGTTTTTT

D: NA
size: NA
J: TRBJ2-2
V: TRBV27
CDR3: CASSQDPGELFF
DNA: TGTGCCAGCAGTCAAGACCCCGGGGAGCTGTTTTTT

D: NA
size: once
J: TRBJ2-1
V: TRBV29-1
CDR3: CSSQGGNYNEQFF
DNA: TGCAGCTCCCAGGGGGGGAACTACAATGAGCAGTTCTTC

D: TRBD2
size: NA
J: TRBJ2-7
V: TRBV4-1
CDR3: CASSHGLADSYEQYF
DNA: TGCGCCAGCAGCCATGGACTAGCGGATTCCTACGAGCAGTACTTC

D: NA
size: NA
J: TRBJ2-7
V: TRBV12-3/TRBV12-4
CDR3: CASSSLDKLFYEQYF
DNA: TGTGCCAGCAGTTCCTTGGACAAATTATTCTACGAGCAGTACTTC

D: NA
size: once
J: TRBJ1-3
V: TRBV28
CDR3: CASGQYSGNTIYF
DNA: TGTGCCAGCGGGCAATACTCTGGAAACACCATATATTTT

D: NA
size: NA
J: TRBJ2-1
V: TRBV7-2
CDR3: CASSLRAVSSYNEQFF
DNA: TGTGCCAGCAGCTTAAGGGCGGTAAGCTCCTACAATGAGCAGTTCTTC

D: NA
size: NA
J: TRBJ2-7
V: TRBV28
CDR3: CATPRKTYEQYF
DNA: TGTGCCACCCCGCGGAAAACCTACGAGCAGTACTTC

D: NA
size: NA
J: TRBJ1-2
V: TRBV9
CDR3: CASSVNQGNYYGYTF
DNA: TGTGCCAGCAGCGTAAACCAGGGAAACTATTATGGCTACACCTTC

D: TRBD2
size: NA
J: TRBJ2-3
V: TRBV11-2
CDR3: CASSFLAGADTQYF
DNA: TGTGCCAGCAGCTTTCTAGCGGGAGCGGATACGCAGTATTTT

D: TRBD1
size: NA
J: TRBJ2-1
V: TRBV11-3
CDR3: CASSLRSGTGVEQFF
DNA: TGTGCCAGCAGCTTAAGATCCGGGACAGGGGTTGAGCAGTTCTTC